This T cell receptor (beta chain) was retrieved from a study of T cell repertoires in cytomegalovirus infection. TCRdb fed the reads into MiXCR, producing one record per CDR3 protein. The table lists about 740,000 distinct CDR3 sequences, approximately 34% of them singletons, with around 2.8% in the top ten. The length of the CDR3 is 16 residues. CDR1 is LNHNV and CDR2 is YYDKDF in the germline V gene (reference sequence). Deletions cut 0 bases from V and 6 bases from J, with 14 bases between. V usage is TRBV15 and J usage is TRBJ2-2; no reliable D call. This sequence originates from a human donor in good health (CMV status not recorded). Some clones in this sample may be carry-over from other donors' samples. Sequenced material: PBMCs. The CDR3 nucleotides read TGTGCCACCAGCAGAGAGAGTGGAGCCCCCGCCGGGGAGCTGTTTTTT. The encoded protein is CATSRESGAPAGELFF.